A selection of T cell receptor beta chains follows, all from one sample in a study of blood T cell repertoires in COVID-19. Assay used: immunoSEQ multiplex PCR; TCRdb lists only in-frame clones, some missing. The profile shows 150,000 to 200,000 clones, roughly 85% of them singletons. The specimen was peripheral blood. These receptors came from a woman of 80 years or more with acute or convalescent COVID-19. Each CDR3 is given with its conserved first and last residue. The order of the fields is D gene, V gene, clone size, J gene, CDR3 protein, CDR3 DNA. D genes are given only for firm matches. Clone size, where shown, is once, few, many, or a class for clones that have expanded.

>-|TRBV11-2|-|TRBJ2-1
CASSPRLEQFF
TGTGCCAGCAGCCCCCGACTAGAGCAGTTCTTC
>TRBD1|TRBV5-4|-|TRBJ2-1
CASSYRDRVGHEQFF
TGTGCCAGCAGCTACCGGGACAGGGTGGGTCATGAGCAGTTCTTC
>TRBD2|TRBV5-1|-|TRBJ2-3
CASSWTSGSRDTQYF
TGCGCCAGCAGCTGGACTAGCGGGAGTCGAGATACGCAGTATTTT
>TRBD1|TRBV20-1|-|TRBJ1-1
CSVQGDTEAFF
TGCAGTGTTCAGGGGGACACTGAAGCTTTCTTT
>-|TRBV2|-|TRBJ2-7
CASGGGLYEQYF
TGTGCCAGCGGCGGAGGACTTTACGAGCAGTACTTC
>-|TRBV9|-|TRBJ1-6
CASSVGVVASNSPLHF
TGTGCCAGCAGCGTAGGAGTGGTAGCCTCTAATTCACCCCTCCACTTT
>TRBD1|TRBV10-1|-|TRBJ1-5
CASSTDRDSAQHF
TGCGCCAGCAGTACTGACCGGGACAGTGCCCAGCATTTT
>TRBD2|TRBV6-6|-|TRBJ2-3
CASEVSGRPTDTQYF
TGTGCCAGCGAGGTTAGCGGGAGGCCCACAGATACGCAGTATTTT
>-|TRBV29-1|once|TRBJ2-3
CSVKGPGADTQYF
TGCAGCGTCAAAGGACCAGGGGCAGATACGCAGTATTTT
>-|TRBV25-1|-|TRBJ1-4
CASSKGGILEKLFF
TGTGCCAGCAGTAAGGGGGGGATTTTAGAAAAACTGTTTTTT
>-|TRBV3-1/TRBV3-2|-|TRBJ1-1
CASSQESGMGSRTEAFF
TGTGCCAGCAGCCAAGAGTCAGGGATGGGTTCGAGAACTGAAGCTTTCTTT
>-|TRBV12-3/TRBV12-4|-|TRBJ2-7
CASSSPLSEQYF
TGTGCCAGCAGTTCCCCCCTTTCCGAGCAGTACTTC
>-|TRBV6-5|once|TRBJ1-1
CASSYSIAGGRTEAFF
TGTGCCAGCAGTTACTCGATCGCGGGGGGGAGGACTGAAGCTTTCTTT
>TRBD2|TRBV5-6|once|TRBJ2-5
CASSLRGGMETQYF
TGTGCCAGCAGCCTCCGGGGGGGCATGGAGACCCAGTACTTC
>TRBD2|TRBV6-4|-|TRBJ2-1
CASSKSSGNYNEQFF
TGTGCCAGCAGCAAATCTAGCGGAAACTACAATGAGCAGTTCTTC
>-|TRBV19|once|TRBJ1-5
CASSIAAESNQPQHF
TGTGCCAGTAGTATCGCGGCGGAAAGCAATCAGCCCCAGCATTTT
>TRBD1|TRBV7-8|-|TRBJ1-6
CASSSGTDNSPLHF
TGTGCCAGCAGCTCTGGGACAGACAATTCACCCCTCCACTTT
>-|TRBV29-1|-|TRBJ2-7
CSVVVLSAYYEQYF
TGCAGCGTTGTGGTTTTGAGTGCTTACTACGAGCAGTACTTC
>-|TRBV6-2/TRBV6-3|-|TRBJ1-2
CASSYSAGQNGYTF
TGTGCCAGCAGTTACTCGGCAGGGCAGAATGGCTACACCTTC
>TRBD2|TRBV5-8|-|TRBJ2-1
CASSWLAGGGNEQFF
TGTGCCAGCAGCTGGCTAGCGGGAGGAGGGAATGAGCAGTTCTTC
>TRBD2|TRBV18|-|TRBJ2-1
CASSMSAGEHNEQFF
TGTGCCAGCTCAATGTCGGCGGGAGAACACAATGAGCAGTTCTTC
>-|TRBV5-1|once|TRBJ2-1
CASSLAKGGTHNEQFF
TGCGCCAGCAGCTTGGCCAAAGGGGGAACACACAATGAGCAGTTCTTC
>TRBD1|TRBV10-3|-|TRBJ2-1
CAISERDRGDEQFF
TGTGCCATCAGTGAGCGAGACAGGGGTGATGAGCAGTTCTTC
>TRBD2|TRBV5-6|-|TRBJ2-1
CASSLSGGYNEQFF
TGTGCCAGCAGCTTAAGCGGGGGGTACAATGAGCAGTTCTTC